These 10 T cell receptor beta chains share one sample of origin, sequenced in a study of blood T cells in healthy people across ages. The authors ran a second PCR of 7 to 11 cycles using a sample-barcoded 5' primer and a J-beta primer mix. Via MiXCR, TCRdb re-called the 5' RACE reads, giving one row per CDR3 protein. The repertoire has 1.5 million to 2 million distinct CDR3 sequences, 49% of them found once; the top ten carry 2.1%. The specimen sequenced was blood. The receptors come from a woman aged 40 to 49 in good health.

The gene calls are TRBV6-5 and TRBJ2-5, with 8 bases identical to TRBD1. Looked up from germline, CDR1 is MNHEY and CDR2 is SVGAGI. The junction had 2 bases not matched to a gene; V was cut back by 0 bases and J by 2 bases. CDR3 length: 15 residues. DNA of the CDR3: TGTGCCAGCAGTTACTCCGGACAGGGACAAGAGACCCAGTACTTC. This gives the protein CASSYSGQGQETQYF.

This chain joins TRBV19 and TRBJ2-2, with TRBD1 as a possible D gene (6 bases). The V gene's germline CDR1 is LNHDA and CDR2 SQIVND (reference sequence). The CDR3 runs 15 residues. V lost 3 bases, J lost 5 bases, and 13 bases lay in between. The CDR3 sequence: CASSMTGGRTGELFF. For the CDR3, the DNA is TGTGCCAGTAGTATGACAGGAGGCCGGACCGGGGAGCTGTTTTTT.

This chain uses TRBV27 with TRBJ2-7; 14 positions match TRBD2. Germline assignment: CDR1 MNHEY and CDR2 SMNVEV (reference sequence). The CDR3 consists of 19 residues. J lost 2 bases, V lost 4 bases, and 13 bases had no gene match. The CDR3 loop is CASSSSGTSGGSGAYEQYF. The CDR3 DNA follows: TGTGCCAGCAGTTCCTCCGGGACTAGCGGGGGCTCCGGAGCCTACGAGCAGTACTTC.

The sample holds a few counts of this clonotype. This chain uses TRBV6-5 with TRBJ1-4; maybe TRBD1 (5 bases). The CDR3 extends over 15 amino acids. Germline assignment: CDR1 MNHEY and CDR2 SVGAGI. Deletions cut 6 bases from V and 0 bases from J, with 11 bases between. The DNA for the CDR3 is TGTGCCAGCAGGCCCTCCAGGGCAACTAATGAAAAACTGTTTTTT. Residues: CASRPSRATNEKLFF.

Only a few counts were recorded for this clonotype. V is TRBV6-2 or TRBV6-3 and J is TRBJ2-7, with TRBD2 identical over 8 bases. V shed 4 bases and J 2 bases; nucleotides not matched to a gene: 7. There are 15 residues in the CDR3. CDR1 MNHEY and CDR2 SVGEGT come from the germline V gene. The DNA for the CDR3 is TGTGCCAGCAGTTTAAAAGCGGGGGTAGCCTACGAGCAGTACTTC. It codes for CASSLKAGVAYEQYF.

The genes are TRBV28 and TRBJ1-1; D call uncertain. The CDR3 spans 12 residues. Germline assignment: CDR1 MDHEN and CDR2 SYDVKM. Trimming shortened V by 5 bases and J by 4 bases, and 8 bases separated the two germline ends. The CDR3 nucleotides are TGTGCCAGCAGTACCCTCGGCACTGAAGCTTTCTTT. Translating it yields CASSTLGTEAFF.

This clonotype was counted a few times. The rearrangement links TRBV29-1 to TRBJ2-3; D perhaps matches TRBD2 (7 bases). CDR3 length: 15 residues. Germline V gene sequence: CDR1 SQVTM, CDR2 ANQGSEA. V lost 2 bases and J 1 base, leaving 13 bases between the germline ends. The CDR3 here is CSVELGGVGTDTQYF. CDR3 in DNA: TGCAGCGTTGAACTAGGGGGGGTCGGCACAGATACGCAGTATTTT.

The chain links TRBV4-3 to TRBJ2-5; the match to TRBD2 covers 10 bases. CDR3 size: 18 residues. In germline, CDR1 is LGHNA, CDR2 YSLEER. The V gene end was trimmed by 0 bases and the J gene end by 1 base; junction bases not matched to a gene: 8. In DNA form, the CDR3 reads TGCGCCAGCAGCCAAGAGGCTCCTAGCGGGGGTTTCCAAGAGACCCAGTACTTC. Encoded protein: CASSQEAPSGGFQETQYF.

The chain combines TRBV6-2 or TRBV6-3 with TRBJ2-3; 7 bases match TRBD1. Germline V gene lookup returns CDR1 MNHEY and CDR2 SVGEGT. CDR3 length equals 16 residues. V trimming: 5 bases; J trimming: 3 bases; junction bases outside the gene matches: 11. In nucleotides, the CDR3 is TGTGCCAGCAGTCGGGACAGCGGTCAGGGAACAGATACGCAGTATTTT. Residues: CASSRDSGQGTDTQYF.

In its sample, this clonotype was seen a few times. The chain recombines TRBV5-1 with TRBJ2-7; D gene ambiguous. V gave up 0 bases and J gave up 3 bases, with 19 bases separating them. This CDR3 comprises 17 residues. Germline CDR1 is SGHRS and CDR2 is YFSETQ. CDR3 sequence: CASSLAGNWDYLYEQYF. The CDR3 coding sequence is TGCGCCAGCAGCTTGGCCGGTAACTGGGATTACCTCTACGAGCAGTACTTC.